This TCR beta chain was recovered during a study of blood T cell repertoires in COVID-19. The CDR3 consists of 19 residues. Germline CDR1 SGHRS, CDR2 YFSETQ. V lost 4 bases, J lost 0 bases, and 17 bases stayed unmatched. Individuals aged about 18 to 100 years were recruited from approximately 22 US areas. Cohorts were based on clinical histories the participants reported. In the authors' workflow: Reference gene primers were amplified, and this amplification served to estimate nucleated cell counts. Repertoires were generated with immunoSEQ multiplex PCR, while TCRdb's copy carries only in-frame clones and drops some. V, J and clone size derive from that table, while D and trimming were established from the DNA sequence. The sample includes 300,000 to 500,000 clones, 85% to 90% seen only once; the top ten take over 0.9%.

This rearrangement joins TRBV5-1 to TRBJ2-3; 7 bases are a match to TRBD1. This receptor was obtained from a woman aged 25 to 39 with acute COVID-19. Sequencing input: PBMCs or T cells enriched from blood (not recorded which). The DNA for the CDR3 is TGCGCCAGCAGCCCAAGGGGACAGCTACCAACATTTAGCACAGATACGCAGTATTTT. As protein: CASSPRGQLPTFSTDTQYF. Together with reference TRBV5-1 and TRBJ2-3, the CDR3 gives the full variable domain: KAGVTQTPRYLIKTRGQQVTLSCSPISGHRSVSWYQQTPGQGLQFLFEYFSETQRNKGNFPGRFSGRQFSNSRSEMNVSTLELGDSALYLCASSPRGQLPTFSTDTQYFGPGTRLTVL.